This record covers a single T cell receptor (beta chain). Clones were sequenced by immunoSEQ multiplex PCR, and TCRdb holds only the in-frame ones, with some missing. The top ten hold roughly 0.78% of the sample, which has around 210,000 clones, roughly nine tenths seen once. The sample originates from a study of blood T cell repertoires in COVID-19. V lost 0 bases to trimming and J lost 5 bases; unmatched junction nucleotides: 7. Per germline, CDR1 SGHRS and CDR2 YFSETQ. This CDR3 is built from 16 residues. Sequencing used peripheral blood. This clonotype was obtained from a woman aged 70-85 years with acute or convalescent COVID-19. The chain uses TRBV5-1 and TRBJ2-1; 8 bases fit TRBD1. This CDR3 is CASSLVTGGYNNEQFF. CDR3 nucleotide sequence: TGCGCCAGCAGCTTGGTTACAGGGGGATACAACAATGAGCAGTTCTTC.